Below, 21 T cell receptor beta chains from the same sample are listed, as sequenced in a study of regulatory T cells in long-lasting Graves disease. In building TCR beta libraries, iRepertoire HTBI primers were used together with Arm-PCR of CDR3 regions. TCRdb independently ran MiXCR on the multiplex PCR reads; one entry per CDR3 protein. The repertoire holds some 370,000 distinct CDR3 sequences, with less than 25% as singletons. Documented time point: persistent/refractory GD, antithyroid drugs over 5 years with positive TRAb. PBMC RNA was the source of the TCR library. Here the sequenced sample was peripheral blood mononuclear cells (PBMCs), taken when the disease was refractory, from a patient treated with antithyroid drugs. These receptors all come from a female donor with Graves disease.

This clonotype was found many times. The chain employs TRBV2 and TRBJ2-5, with 7 positions matching TRBD1. Germline CDR1 reads SNHLY; CDR2 reads FYNNEI. CDR3 length: 11 residues. V dropped 11 bases and J dropped 5; count of bases not matched to a gene: 5. For the CDR3, the DNA is TGTGCCCGACAGGGAGCGGAGACCCAGTACTTC. This gives the protein CARQGAETQYF.

On this clonotype itself: Its ends do not fully match the called genes, so a read error is possible. V usage is TRBV7-9 and J usage is TRBJ2-5; 7 nucleotides line up with TRBD1. Germline loops: CDR1 SEHNR, CDR2 FQNEAQ (reference sequence). The CDR3 is made up of 15 amino acids. The CDR3 region has the DNA TGTGCCAGCAGTTTAGTAAGGGGGCGAGGGGAGACCCAGTACTTC. Encoded protein: CASSLVRGRGETQYF.

This clonotype was found a few times. V gene TRBV29-1 combines with J gene TRBJ2-5; possibly TRBD1 for D (7 bases). The CDR3 extends over 13 amino acids. The V gene lost 6 bases and the J gene lost 4 bases, with 15 bases spanning the gap. From germline, CDR1 is SQVTM and CDR2 ANQGSEA. The CDR3 protein is CSVFGQEGETQYF. For the CDR3, the DNA is TGCAGCGTGTTCGGACAGGAGGGAGAGACCCAGTACTTC.

The gene calls are TRBV9 and TRBJ1-3; no clear D gene. The CDR3 consists of 13 residues. Between the trimmed V and J ends, which lost 4 bases and 4 bases, there was a span of 9 bases. Germline V gene sequence: CDR1 SGDLS, CDR2 YYNGEE. DNA for the CDR3: TGTGCCAGCAGCTCGGCCCGGGGAAACACCATATATTTT. This codes for CASSSARGNTIYF. The variable domain in full, completed from reference TRBV9 and TRBJ1-3, reads DSGVTQTPKHLITATGQRVTLRCSPRSGDLSVYWYQQSLDQGLQFLIQYYNGEERAKGNILERFSAQQFPDLHSELNLSSLELGDSALYFCASSSARGNTIYFGEGSWLTVV.

This clonotype was detected only a few times. This rearrangement joins TRBV7-2 to TRBJ1-5; D possibly corresponds to TRBD1 (5 bases). Trimming took 5 bases from V and 1 from J, leaving 18 bases between them. Looked up from germline, CDR1 is SGHTA and CDR2 is FQGNSA. The CDR3 is 17 amino acids. As DNA, the CDR3 is TGTGCCAGCAGCCTTGCGGGGGGATCCCAAAGCAATCAGCCCCAGCATTTT. Amino acids: CASSLAGGSQSNQPQHF.

There are a few counts of this clonotype. The chain employs TRBV29-1 and TRBJ1-1; no clear D. Trimming shortened V by 3 bases and J by 3 bases, and 5 bases separated the two germline ends. Germline loops: CDR1 SQVTM, CDR2 ANQGSEA. The CDR3 is 11 amino acids. CDR3 residues: CSVDSDTEAFF. In nucleotides, the CDR3 is TGCAGCGTTGATTCCGACACTGAAGCTTTCTTT.

V is TRBV20-1 and J is TRBJ2-2; TRBD2 might be the D (5 bases). The length of the CDR3 is 14 residues. Trimming removed 6 bases from V and 5 bases from J, with 16 bases in between. Looked up from germline, CDR1 is DFQATT and CDR2 is SNEGSKA (reference sequence). The CDR3 region has the DNA TGCAGTGCCCGAGGGTTACTCGCGACCGGGGAGCTGTTTTTT. Amino acid sequence: CSARGLLATGELFF.

The sample holds many counts of this clonotype. Here the CDR3 DNA reads TGTGCCAGCTCCGTTGAGGGGTCGTATGGCTACACCTTC. It codes for CASSVEGSYGYTF. V and J are TRBV12-3 or TRBV12-4 and TRBJ1-2; possibly TRBD1 for D (5 bases). The length of the CDR3 is 13 residues. V lost 8 bases, J lost 5 bases, and 15 bases lay in between.

The CDR3 DNA follows: TGTGCCAGCAGCCCCGGGACTAGCGGGAGTGAGACCCAGTACTTC. Its protein is CASSPGTSGSETQYF. V gene TRBV5-6 combines with J gene TRBJ2-5; 14 bases line up with TRBD2. The germline gives CDR1 SGHDT, CDR2 YYEEEE. Germline trimming cut 4 bases from V and 5 bases from J; bases unmatched to any gene: 4. This CDR3 comprises 15 residues.

The chain couples TRBV24-1 to TRBJ2-2; D unclear. V lost 5 bases and J 0 bases, leaving 6 bases between the germline ends. CDR3 size: 14 residues. The germline V gene has CDR1 KGHDR and CDR2 SFDVKD. CDR3 region: CATSATANTGELFF. DNA of the CDR3: TGTGCCACCAGTGCCACAGCGAACACCGGGGAGCTGTTTTTT.

This clonotype was recorded a few times. V and J are TRBV6-2 or TRBV6-3 and TRBJ2-7; D may be TRBD1 (5 bases). Germline lookup yields CDR1 MNHEY and CDR2 SVGEGT. V gave up 5 bases and J gave up 3 bases, with 11 bases separating them. This CDR3 comprises 13 residues. CDR3 DNA: TGTGCCAGCAGTCCCGAAAGGGGCTACGAGCAGTACTTC. Protein: CASSPERGYEQYF.

The V call is TRBV10-3, the J call TRBJ2-3, with no clear D. The CDR3 sequence is 13 residues long. The germline V gene encodes CDR1 ENHRY and CDR2 SYGVKD. Deletions cut 7 bases from V and 2 bases from J, with 10 bases between. The DNA for the CDR3 is TGTGCCATCAAGGCCAGAAACACAGATACGCAGTATTTT. Protein product: CAIKARNTDTQYF.

The chain combines TRBV7-2 with TRBJ1-4; the D is unclear. V shed 5 bases and J shed 0 bases, with 10 bases lying between them. The CDR3 contains 15 residues. Germline assignment: CDR1 SGHTA and CDR2 FQGNSA. The CDR3, as DNA: TGTGCCAGCAGCGCCTCAGTGGCAACTAATGAAAAACTGTTTTTT. This sequence encodes CASSASVATNEKLFF.

This clonotype was seen at least ten times. This chain joins TRBV20-1 and TRBJ2-5; D remains unclear. V lost 3 bases to trimming and J lost 4 bases, with 15 bases between them. Germline values: CDR1 DFQATT, CDR2 SNEGSKA (reference sequence). This CDR3 has 14 amino acids. The CDR3: CSASSGPQIETQYF. The CDR3, as DNA: TGCAGTGCTAGCTCGGGTCCCCAGATAGAGACCCAGTACTTC.

This clonotype was detected a few times. The V gene is TRBV4-3, the J gene TRBJ2-3; no clear D gene. This CDR3 contains 11 residues. Trimming cost V 6 bases and J 0 bases, with 1 base left between them. CDR1 is LGHNA and CDR2 is YSLEER in the germline V gene. The CDR3, as DNA: TGCGCCAGCAGAAGCACAGATACGCAGTATTTT. Protein sequence: CASRSTDTQYF.

The chain has TRBV6-2 or TRBV6-3 and TRBJ2-7; D is perhaps TRBD1 (6 bases). The CDR3 loop spans 14 amino acids. Per germline, CDR1 MNHEY and CDR2 SVGEGT. Between the trimmed V and J ends, which lost 5 bases and 5 bases, there was a span of 16 bases. CDR3 DNA sequence: TGTGCCAGCAGTCACCCCACCAGGGGCCACGAGCAGTACTTC. This translates into CASSHPTRGHEQYF.

This clonotype was counted a few times. The chain employs TRBV7-9 and TRBJ2-7; 7 bases fit TRBD2. CDR1 and CDR2 (germline): SEHNR, FQNEAQ (reference sequence). The trim removed 6 bases at V and 1 base at J, leaving 9 bases unmatched. The CDR3 sequence is 15 residues long. The CDR3 loop is CASRSLAEWSYEQYF. CDR3 nucleotide sequence: TGTGCCAGCAGATCCCTAGCGGAGTGGTCCTACGAGCAGTACTTC.

This clonotype was counted ten times or more. The rearrangement links TRBV7-8 to TRBJ2-7; 11 bases map to TRBD2. The germline CDR1 and CDR2 sequences are SGHVS and FQNEAQ. Trimming took 1 base from V and 2 from J; bases not matched to a gene: 4. CDR3 length: 16 residues. The CDR3 DNA reads as TGTGCCAGCAGCTTAGAAACTAGCGGGAGTACCTACGAGCAGTACTTC. It translates to CASSLETSGSTYEQYF.

The chain links TRBV28 to TRBJ1-5, with D uncertain. V lost 6 bases, J lost 0 bases, and 15 bases lay in between. This CDR3 has 16 residues. Germline CDR1 MDHEN, CDR2 SYDVKM. The CDR3 spells CASSPLNFYSNQPQHF. Here the CDR3 DNA reads TGTGCCAGCAGCCCCTTAAATTTTTATAGCAATCAGCCCCAGCATTTT. The variable domain in full, with the rest retrieved from reference TRBV28 and TRBJ1-5, is DVKVTQSSRYLVKRTGEKVFLECVQDMDHENMFWYRQDPGLGLRLIYFSYDVKMKEKGDIPEGYSVSREKKERFSLILESASTNQTSMYLCASSPLNFYSNQPQHFGDGTRLSIL.

In this sample, this clonotype turned up a few times. The rearrangement links TRBV28 to TRBJ2-1, with D unclear. The V end lost 5 bases, the J end lost 1 base, and 12 bases lay between the germline ends. The CDR3 totals 15 residues. Germline CDR1 MDHEN, CDR2 SYDVKM. CDR3 amino acids: CASSPMTDSYNEQFF. In DNA, the CDR3 is TGTGCCAGCAGTCCGATGACTGATTCCTACAATGAGCAGTTCTTC.

This clonotype occurred many times. V and J are TRBV6-1 and TRBJ1-2, with D perhaps matching TRBD1 (5 bases). V was shortened by 6 bases and J by 8 bases, with 16 bases between the two germline ends. There are 13 residues in the CDR3. Germline V lookup: CDR1 MNHNS, CDR2 SASEGT. The CDR3 DNA reads TGTGCCAGCAGCAGCCGGGGCCAAGAGGGCTACACCTTC. Translated, it gives CASSSRGQEGYTF.